The next 13 T cell receptor beta chains were all read from a single sample in a study of patients and donors after allogeneic stem cell transplantation. Using its own MiXCR run on the RT-PCR reads, TCRdb lists one record per CDR3 protein. This repertoire shows about a million distinct CDR3 sequences, roughly 18% found once; its top ten account for approximately 5.9%. Material for sequencing was blood, either unsorted or a sorted T cell fraction (not recorded which). These receptors all come from a human donor who was either an allogeneic HSCT recipient or a stem cell or donor lymphocyte infusion donor (not recorded which). It is not recorded whose cells these are; they may come from a transplant donor.

This clonotype was observed a few times. The gene calls are TRBV7-9 and TRBJ2-7; the D is unclear. The CDR3 is 12 residues long. From germline, CDR1 is SEHNR and CDR2 FQNEAQ (reference sequence). V dropped 5 bases and J dropped 5 bases, with 10 bases sitting between them. The CDR3 sequence: CASSEEADEQYF. CDR3 DNA sequence: TGTGCCAGCAGCGAAGAGGCGGACGAGCAGTACTTC.

Ten or more counts support this clonotype. The chain employs TRBV29-1 and TRBJ1-2, with D perhaps matching TRBD1 (6 bases). CDR3 length: 13 residues. V lost 5 bases, J lost 2 bases, and 12 bases lay in between. The germline V gene encodes CDR1 SQVTM and CDR2 ANQGSEA. The CDR3 sequence: CSVLGGPNYGYTF. CDR3 nucleotides: TGCAGCGTTCTCGGGGGGCCAAACTATGGCTACACCTTC.

The V call is TRBV19, the J call TRBJ2-7, with D uncertain. This CDR3 has 14 amino acids. Per the germline V gene, CDR1 is LNHDA and CDR2 is SQIVND (reference sequence). Trimming took 9 bases from V and 0 from J, leaving 15 bases between them. The CDR3 spells CARLLQFSSYEQYF. The CDR3 nucleotides read TGTGCCAGGTTGCTGCAGTTTAGCTCCTACGAGCAGTACTTC.

The chain employs TRBV24-1 and TRBJ2-7, with 9 bases fitting TRBD1. CDR1 and CDR2 from the germline V gene are KGHDR and SFDVKD. J was trimmed by 5 bases and V by 6 bases; bases with no gene match: 10. The CDR3 extends over 15 amino acids. CDR3 residues: CATSPPPGTGNEQYF. CDR3 nucleotides: TGTGCCACCAGTCCCCCCCCCGGGACAGGGAACGAGCAGTACTTC.

The V and J genes are TRBV6-1 and TRBJ2-1; 8 positions match TRBD1. Losses at the gene ends were 5 bases for V and 6 bases for J; bases not matched to a gene: 6. Germline V CDR1 and CDR2: MNHNS, SASEGT. This CDR3 is built from 14 residues. The chain's CDR3 is CASSHDRGGNEQFF. The CDR3 DNA follows: TGTGCCAGCAGTCACGACAGGGGAGGCAATGAGCAGTTCTTC.

The V and J genes are TRBV3-1 and TRBJ1-4, with 8 nucleotides matching TRBD1. V was clipped by 4 bases and J by 3 bases; unmatched bases: 13. The CDR3 runs to 18 residues. The germline CDR1 and CDR2 sequences are LGHDT and YNNKEL (reference sequence). The CDR3 is CASSRARGRDPSNEKLFF. Written as DNA, the CDR3 is TGTGCCAGCAGCCGCGCCAGGGGGCGCGACCCGTCTAATGAAAAACTGTTTTTT.

This clonotype was observed a few times. The rearrangement links TRBV2 to TRBJ2-3; D is ambiguous. Trimming shortened V by 5 bases and J by 3 bases, and 9 bases separated the two germline ends. CDR1 SNHLY and CDR2 FYNNEI come from the germline V gene. CDR3 length: 13 residues. The CDR3: CASSPSVTDTQYF. DNA for the CDR3: TGTGCCAGCAGTCCTTCTGTGACAGATACGCAGTATTTT.

The CDR3: CSARDLQGVNQPQHF. The DNA of the CDR3 is TGCAGTGCTAGAGACCTACAGGGGGTAAATCAGCCCCAGCATTTT. This chain joins TRBV20-1 and TRBJ1-5; the match to TRBD1 covers 8 bases. The CDR3 length is 15 residues. The germline V gene has CDR1 DFQATT and CDR2 SNEGSKA (reference sequence). J lost 4 bases, V lost 0 bases, and 5 bases had no gene match.

The chain combines TRBV6-1 with TRBJ2-3, with D uncertain. V gave up 8 bases and J gave up 4 bases, with 7 bases separating them. The CDR3 has 11 amino acids. Germline CDR1 and CDR2: MNHNS and SASEGT. The CDR3 DNA reads TGTGCCAGCGAGTTTCCAGATACGCAGTATTTT. Its translation: CASEFPDTQYF.

This clonotype turned up a few times. V is TRBV5-5 and J is TRBJ2-7; weak D call: TRBD1 (5 bases). V was trimmed by 0 bases and J by 0 bases, leaving 16 bases between them. CDR1 is SGHKS and CDR2 is YYEKEE in the germline V gene (reference sequence). The CDR3 totals 17 residues. The CDR3: CASSLEVGAPRSYEQYF. In DNA form, the CDR3 reads TGTGCCAGCAGCTTGGAGGTAGGGGCACCCCGCTCCTACGAGCAGTACTTC.

This clonotype was found a few times. The chain links TRBV20-1 to TRBJ2-5, with TRBD2 identical over 7 bases. The ends lost 1 base at V and 4 bases at J; junction bases unmatched: 9. CDR1 is DFQATT, CDR2 SNEGSKA, per germline (reference sequence). CDR3 length: 15 amino acids. CDR3: CSARVFTTSVETQYF. The CDR3 region has the DNA TGCAGTGCTAGAGTCTTCACTACTAGCGTAGAGACCCAGTACTTC.

The sample holds a few counts of this clonotype. This sequence joins TRBV6-5 and TRBJ2-7; tentatively, D is TRBD1 (6 bases). Trimming cost V 4 bases and J 2 bases, with 12 bases left between them. CDR1 is MNHEY and CDR2 is SVGAGI in the germline V gene. The CDR3 is 14 amino acids. CDR3 protein: CASSSRDTTYEQYF. CDR3 DNA sequence: TGTGCCAGCAGTTCCCGGGACACAACCTACGAGCAGTACTTC.

This clonotype appeared a few times. The V and J genes are TRBV6-1 and TRBJ1-6; D is undetermined. Germline loops: CDR1 MNHNS, CDR2 SASEGT. CDR3 length equals 15 residues. Between the trimmed V and J ends, which lost 8 bases and 6 bases, there was a span of 17 bases. CDR3 DNA: TGTGCCAGCTTTCGGGTTCATACCTCTAATTCACCCCTCCACTTT. Translated: CASFRVHTSNSPLHF.